This T cell receptor (beta chain) was identified during a study of tumor-infiltrating lymphocytes in primary liver carcinoma. Study background: Patients of both sexes were 30 to 69 years old.

Findings and caveats of the study: Pairs of tumor regions overlapped more than tumor-adjacent and tumor-blood pairs did.

This clonotype was observed many times. No antigen is known for it. This CDR3 has 15 residues. The junction had 3 bases not matched to a gene; V was cut back by 0 bases and J by 5 bases. Germline V gives CDR1 SGHRS, CDR2 YFSETQ. Using a constant-region primer together with ProtoScript II reverse transcriptase, TCR beta cDNA was made from approximately 500 ng of total RNA. Each TCR beta library was derived from three nested multiplex PCR rounds that employed slightly modified ARM-PCR. Amplification in the first two PCR rounds was performed using TRBV1-TRBV30 forward primers and a C-beta reverse primer for around 9 cycles each. TCRdb reanalysed the multiplex PCR reads using MiXCR and keeps one entry per CDR3 protein. The data hold tens of thousands of distinct CDR3 sequences, with about three quarters observed a single time. From unsorted bulk tissue weighing roughly 17-32 mg, DNA and RNA were co-extracted.

This clonotype was sampled from a man aged 35-49 years with primary liver carcinoma and hepatitis B virus infection. The sample comprised tumor-adjacent normal liver tissue. The chain is built from TRBV5-1 and TRBJ2-5; 11 nucleotides line up with TRBD2. CDR3 region: CASSLVPSGRETQYF. For the CDR3, the DNA is TGCGCCAGCAGCTTGGTCCCTAGCGGGAGGGAGACCCAGTACTTC.